A single T cell receptor beta chain is shown here with its context. The V and J ends lost 5 bases and 5 bases respectively, with 10 bases between them. The CDR3 sequence is 12 residues long. Germline CDR1 is SEHNR and CDR2 is FQNEAQ (reference sequence). Primed by a sample-barcoded 5' primer and a J-beta primer mix, a second PCR proceeded for roughly 7 to 11 cycles. TCRdb ran MiXCR on the 5' RACE reads and lists one entry per CDR3 protein. In the table there are some 1,500,000 distinct CDR3 sequences, roughly 43% of which are singletons. This entry is derived from a study of blood T cells in healthy people across ages. Aged roughly 6 to 90, donors were systemically healthy Caucasians from Russia.

Specimen: blood. The clonotype was recovered from a woman aged 18-29 years in good health. The chain employs TRBV7-9 and TRBJ2-7; D may be TRBD1 (6 bases). As DNA, the CDR3 is TGTGCCAGCAGCAGGACAGTGCACGAGCAGTACTTC. Its translation: CASSRTVHEQYF. The variable domain in full, with the rest retrieved from reference TRBV7-9 and TRBJ2-7, is DTGVSQNPRHKITKRGQNVTFRCDPISEHNRLYWYRQTLGQGPEFLTYFQNEAQLEKSRLLSDRFSAERPKGSFSTLEIQRTEQGDSAMYLCASSRTVHEQYFGPGTRLTVT.